The clone carrying this T cell receptor (beta chain) was seen repeatedly, ten times or more. Antigen: not known. This CDR3 comprises 19 residues. The germline V gene has CDR1 SEHNR and CDR2 FQNEAQ (reference sequence). With 6 bases clipped from V and 1 base from J, the junction kept 16 bases outside the gene matches. TCRdb re-called the reads with MiXCR, one entry per CDR3 protein. The sample carries approximately 550,000 distinct CDR3 sequences, 16% recorded once. This sample was included in a study of T cell repertoires in cytomegalovirus infection. For the study at large: A matching HLA type, together with CMV infection, was signaled by public TCR beta signatures.

Study conclusions and caveats: CMV-specific HLA-C-restricted TCR beta clonotypes dominated the ex vivo response. Frequencies of public TCR beta families were cumulated, and this identified carriers of CMV plus the relevant HLA.

The sequencing input was CD8+ T cells from PBMCs. The chain carries TRBV7-9 and TRBJ2-1; 9 bases are a match to TRBD2. The source is a human donor in good health (CMV status not recorded). Some clones in this sample may be carry-over from other donors' samples. CDR3 sequence (DNA): TGTGCCAGCAGTCCTAGCGGTCGCGGAGCGGGAGGTTCCTACAATGAGCAGTTCTTC. Translated: CASSPSGRGAGGSYNEQFF.